A selection of T cell receptor beta chains follows, all from one sample in a study of response to subunit inactivated influenza vaccine. One entry per CDR3 protein results from TCRdb running MiXCR on the RT-PCR reads. Among 400,000 to 650,000 distinct CDR3 sequences listed, less than 7.5% were seen once. The sequenced sample was PBMCs from blood, obtained 23 months after vaccination. All receptors come from a man between 50 and 69 years old who received an inactivated influenza vaccine. Each CDR3 is given with its conserved first and last residue. A D gene is named only where the DNA matches it firmly. The size field is filled for only some rows; it gives once, few, many or a size class.

V gene	J gene	clone size	D gene	CDR3 protein	CDR3 DNA
TRBV20-1	TRBJ2-4	many	-	CSAITLIQDSTKNIQYF	TGCAGTGCTATCACCCTCATCCAGGACAGTACCAAAAACATTCAGTACTTC
TRBV29-1	TRBJ2-6	-	-	CSVGRGSGANVLTF	TGCAGCGTCGGAAGGGGGTCTGGGGCCAACGTCCTGACTTTC
TRBV20-1	TRBJ2-2	-	-	CSARATTGELFF	TGCAGTGCTAGAGCTACGACCGGGGAGCTGTTTTTT
TRBV11-2	TRBJ1-3	-	-	CASSFRDTYGNTIYF	TGTGCCAGCAGCTTCCGGGACACCTACGGAAACACCATATATTTT
TRBV28	TRBJ2-7	many	-	CASTLGTTYEQYF	TGTGCCAGCACCCTCGGGACGACCTACGAGCAGTACTTC
TRBV20-1	TRBJ2-1	few	-	CSARDAKSDEQFF	TGCAGTGCTAGAGATGCCAAATCCGATGAGCAGTTCTTC
TRBV6-1	TRBJ2-6	-	TRBD1	CASRSNSGTASGANVLTF	TGTGCCAGCAGGTCCAATTCCGGGACAGCCTCTGGGGCCAACGTCCTGACTTTC
TRBV4-1	TRBJ1-5	-	-	CASSQDPGNQPQHF	TGCGCCAGCAGCCAAGATCCGGGCAATCAGCCCCAGCATTTT
TRBV5-1	TRBJ1-4	-	-	CASSPISDVNEKLFF	TGCGCCAGCAGCCCTATCTCGGACGTGAATGAAAAACTGTTTTTT
TRBV29-1	TRBJ2-3	few	-	CSVEFRLQDTQYF	TGCAGCGTTGAATTTAGGCTTCAGGATACGCAGTATTTT
TRBV28	TRBJ2-7	few	TRBD1	CASSLAGTGGHEQYF	TGTGCCAGCAGTTTAGCCGGGACAGGGGGACACGAGCAGTACTTC
TRBV4-3	TRBJ2-5	-	TRBD1	CASSLTGTGRRQETQYF	TGCGCCAGCAGCCTGACGGGGACAGGAAGACGCCAAGAGACCCAGTACTTC
TRBV6-2/TRBV6-3	TRBJ1-2	-	-	CASSPWWGGLNYGYTF	TGTGCCAGCAGTCCGTGGTGGGGGGGACTGAACTATGGCTACACCTTC
TRBV5-1	TRBJ2-1	many	-	CASSEGRGGVDNEQFF	TGCGCCAGCAGCGAGGGAAGGGGCGGGGTAGATAATGAGCAGTTCTTC
TRBV19	TRBJ2-1	few	-	CASSFQGNTPEQFF	TGTGCCAGTAGTTTCCAGGGGAATACTCCTGAGCAGTTCTTC
TRBV7-9	TRBJ2-7	-	-	CASSLYYDEQYF	TGTGCCAGCAGCCTGTACTACGACGAGCAGTACTTC
TRBV29-1	TRBJ1-2	-	TRBD1	CSVERQGSYTF	TGCAGCGTTGAGCGACAGGGCAGCTACACCTTC
TRBV7-8	TRBJ2-7	few	-	CASVPLGPSYEQYF	TGTGCCAGCGTACCGCTGGGGCCCTCCTACGAGCAGTACTTC
TRBV11-2	TRBJ2-1	few	-	CASSPLTSSGEQFF	TGTGCCAGCAGCCCCCTGACTAGTTCCGGTGAGCAGTTCTTC
TRBV18	TRBJ2-5	few	-	CASSLQGINQETQYF	TGTGCCAGCTCCCTCCAAGGCATCAACCAAGAGACCCAGTACTTC
TRBV7-2	TRBJ1-1	few	-	CASSFAGGMAFF	TGTGCCAGCAGTTTCGCGGGGGGGATGGCTTTCTTT
TRBV20-1	TRBJ2-7	many	-	CSASDRGLEQYF	TGCAGTGCTAGCGACCGCGGCCTCGAGCAGTACTTC
TRBV2	TRBJ1-1	-	-	CASGGQGITEAFF	TGTGCCAGCGGAGGCCAGGGCATCACTGAAGCTTTCTTT
TRBV20-1	TRBJ2-4	-	-	CSASRPQAKNIQYF	TGCAGTGCCTCGAGACCTCAAGCCAAAAACATTCAGTACTTC
TRBV28	TRBJ1-2	-	-	CASSSTPGYGYTF	TGTGCCAGCAGCTCCACTCCAGGCTATGGCTACACCTTC
TRBV12-3/TRBV12-4	TRBJ1-5	many	-	CASKIRGHNQPQHF	TGTGCCAGCAAAATCAGGGGACACAATCAGCCCCAGCATTTT
TRBV24-1	TRBJ2-1	-	-	CATSDLTQGHEQFF	TGTGCCACCAGTGATTTGACGCAGGGCCATGAGCAGTTCTTC
TRBV4-1	TRBJ2-5	many	-	CASSQETVQETQYF	TGCGCCAGCAGCCAAGAAACAGTCCAAGAGACCCAGTACTTC
TRBV9	TRBJ2-1	once	-	CASSIRNEQFF	TGTGCCAGCAGCATTAGGAATGAGCAGTTCTTC
TRBV6-5	TRBJ2-7	many	-	CASSYSFGTGEQYF	TGTGCCAGCAGTTACTCCTTCGGGACGGGGGAGCAGTACTTC
TRBV28	TRBJ2-2	many	-	CASSLRRTGELFF	TGTGCCAGCAGTTTACGTCGCACCGGGGAGCTGTTTTTT
TRBV20-1	TRBJ2-1	many	-	CSARPPSYNEQFF	TGCAGTGCTAGGCCACCCTCCTACAATGAGCAGTTCTTC
TRBV18	TRBJ2-5	-	TRBD1	CASSPPGTGYQETQYF	TGTGCCAGCTCACCGCCCGGGACAGGGTACCAAGAGACCCAGTACTTC
TRBV9	TRBJ2-1	-	-	CASSVPGAKQFF	TGTGCCAGCAGCGTACCAGGGGCCAAGCAGTTCTTC
TRBV20-1	TRBJ2-2	-	-	CSASLGQKANTGELFF	TGCAGTGCTAGCTTGGGGCAGAAGGCGAACACCGGGGAGCTGTTTTTT
TRBV7-8	TRBJ1-4	-	TRBD1	CASSWGDSNEKLFF	TGTGCCAGCAGCTGGGGGGACAGTAATGAAAAACTGTTTTTT
TRBV18	TRBJ2-7	-	-	CASQLEQGSYEQYF	TGTGCCAGCCAACTTGAACAGGGCTCCTACGAGCAGTACTTC
TRBV28	TRBJ2-5	few	-	CATREETQYF	TGTGCCACCCGAGAAGAGACCCAGTACTTC
TRBV24-1	TRBJ1-5	many	-	CAASGGLNQPQHF	TGTGCCGCCTCTGGGGGGCTCAATCAGCCCCAGCATTTT
TRBV5-5	TRBJ1-2	few	-	CASSLALLDYGYTF	TGTGCCAGCAGCTTGGCTTTGTTAGACTATGGCTACACCTTC
TRBV9	TRBJ2-7	many	TRBD1	CASSVATGGEQYF	TGTGCCAGCAGCGTAGCGACAGGGGGCGAGCAGTACTTC
TRBV9	TRBJ2-3	few	-	CASSVLGGTSRGDTQYF	TGTGCCAGCAGCGTACTCGGCGGCACATCCCGGGGAGATACGCAGTATTTT
TRBV7-9	TRBJ1-2	few	-	CASSSELRYGYTF	TGTGCCAGCAGTAGTGAGCTCCGGTATGGCTACACCTTC